The T cell receptor (beta chain) under discussion was sequenced for a study of post-analysis software for immune sequencing data. Concerning this clonotype: Its antigen is unidentified. The junction and the germline gene differ at one end; a read error may be behind it.

Germline V CDR1 and CDR2: SGHAT, FQNNGV. The CDR3 has 12 amino acids. Points from the study as a whole: Batch-mates among the samples co-clustered strongly by F measure. About 5 TRBV segments (TRBV5-6, TRBV5-1 and TRBV20-1 among them) occurred more frequently in patients than in controls. Diversity measured as normalized Chao1 was significantly lower in multiple sclerosis patients than in controls.

Unique-molecular-identifier-tagged TCR beta cDNA libraries were used. Researchers reported some 500,000 cDNA molecules coming from around 1 to 9.1 million T cells. A single record per CDR3 protein comes from TCRdb applying MiXCR to the PCR reads. The data contain roughly 650,000 distinct CDR3 sequences, around 64% of them singletons. Sequenced material: blood. This clonotype was obtained from a girl aged 2-10 years with multiple sclerosis. This chain links TRBV11-2 with TRBJ2-7; D is ambiguous. The CDR3 loop reads CASSRASHEQYF. In DNA form, the CDR3 reads TGTGCCAGCAGTCGGGCCTCCCACGAGCAGTACTTC.